Each of the 28 T cell receptor beta chains below was sequenced from the same sample in a study of T and B cells in COVID-19 patients. TRB was amplified from about 250-500 ng of blood genomic DNA. TRB rearrangements were amplified by multiplex PCR with BIOMED2 TRB-A/B primers. TCRdb reprocessed the multiplex PCR reads with MiXCR, giving one entry per CDR3 protein. The data show thousands of distinct CDR3 sequences, 20% to 25% seen once. The source material was blood. The receptor source for this set is a human donor with active COVID-19.

This clonotype was detected a few times. J is TRBJ1-1 and V is TRBV7-2; tentatively, D is TRBD1 (5 bases). With 5 bases removed from V and 1 base from J, the gap between germline ends came to 14 bases. This CDR3 spans 15 amino acids. In germline, CDR1 is SGHTA, CDR2 FQGNSA. CDR3 region: CASSHAPGENTEAFF. In DNA form, the CDR3 reads TGTGCCAGCAGCCACGCTCCGGGGGAGAACACTGAAGCTTTCTTT.

This clonotype is medium-sized. The chain recombines TRBV5-6 with TRBJ1-5; D may be TRBD1 (6 bases). V lost 3 bases to trimming and J lost 3 bases, with 10 bases between them. The CDR3 spans 14 residues. The V gene's germline CDR1 is SGHDT and CDR2 YYEEEE. The CDR3 DNA is TGTGCCAGCAGCTACACAGGGAACAATCAGCCCCAGCATTTT. Residues: CASSYTGNNQPQHF.

By frequency in the sample, this clonotype is medium-sized. V and J are TRBV6-5 and TRBJ2-7; D gene ambiguous. V was pared by 10 bases and J by 4 bases, with 11 bases between. Germline values: CDR1 MNHEY, CDR2 SVGAGI. The length of the CDR3 is 11 residues. The CDR3 nucleotides read TGTGCCACCGCCGCGACGTACGAGCAGTACTTC. Protein product: CATAATYEQYF.

This clonotype is deemed medium-sized (0.01 to 0.1%). V gene TRBV5-4 combines with J gene TRBJ2-1; tentatively, D is TRBD2 (6 bases). V gave up 4 bases and J gave up 6 bases, with 14 bases separating them. Germline V gene data show CDR1 as SGHNT and CDR2 as YYREEE (reference sequence). This CDR3 comprises 14 residues. The CDR3 is CASSDGGLLNEQFF. The CDR3 nucleotides read TGTGCCAGCAGCGACGGGGGACTCCTCAATGAGCAGTTCTTC.

This chain uses TRBV7-9 with TRBJ2-5, with TRBD2 matching over 10 bases. The germline gives CDR1 SEHNR, CDR2 FQNEAQ (reference sequence). V shed 1 base, J shed 4 bases, and the junction held 9 bases outside the gene matches. The CDR3 is 17 amino acids. The CDR3 sequence: CASSLGSGRAMRETQYF. The CDR3 DNA follows: TGTGCCAGCAGCTTAGGCAGCGGGAGGGCCATGCGAGAGACCCAGTACTTC.

The chain joins TRBV20-1 to TRBJ2-3; D gene ambiguous. V was pared by 1 base and J by 2 bases, with 10 bases between. From germline, CDR1 is DFQATT and CDR2 SNEGSKA (reference sequence). The length of the CDR3 is 14 residues. The CDR3 loop is CSARVQRNTDTQYF. The CDR3 DNA follows: TGCAGTGCTAGAGTACAGAGGAACACAGATACGCAGTATTTT.

Judged by abundance, this clonotype is medium-sized. The rearrangement links TRBV5-4 to TRBJ2-7; 7 positions agree with TRBD2. The CDR3 contains 12 residues. Trimming removed 7 bases from V and 6 bases from J; junction bases left unmatched: 7. Germline V gene sequence: CDR1 SGHNT, CDR2 YYREEE (reference sequence). The CDR3 is CASGTNLPEQYF. CDR3 DNA: TGTGCCAGCGGGACTAATCTTCCCGAGCAGTACTTC. Full variable domain (rest looked up from reference TRBV5-4 and TRBJ2-7): ETGVTQSPTHLIKTRGQQVTLRCSSQSGHNTVSWYQQALGQGPQFIFQYYREEENGRGNFPPRFSGLQFPNYSSELNVNALELDDSALYLCASGTNLPEQYFGPGTRLTVT.

By share, this clonotype ranks as medium-sized. This chain connects TRBV6-5 to TRBJ2-4, with 7 bases identical to TRBD2. Unmatched junction bases numbered 9, after V lost 6 bases and J lost 1 base. Germline loops: CDR1 MNHEY, CDR2 SVGAGI. There are 16 residues in the CDR3. The CDR3 coding sequence is TGTGCCAGCAGGGCGGGGGAGGCCTTTGCCAAAAACATTCAGTACTTC. It encodes CASRAGEAFAKNIQYF.

By its share, this clonotype is medium-sized. This sequence joins TRBV12-3 or TRBV12-4 and TRBJ1-2; D remains unclear. The V and J ends lost 4 bases and 4 bases respectively, with 10 bases between them. The CDR3 has 13 residues. DNA of the CDR3: TGTGCCAGCAGTTCGACGCAGCGCTATGGCTACACCTTC. Protein sequence: CASSSTQRYGYTF.

This clonotype is labeled as medium-sized. The gene calls are TRBV19 and TRBJ2-6; the D gene is possibly TRBD1 (6 bases). Trimming took 3 bases from V and 4 from J, leaving 13 bases between them. This CDR3 spans 16 amino acids. Germline V gene data show CDR1 as LNHDA and CDR2 as SQIVND (reference sequence). CDR3 coding DNA: TGTGCCAGTAGTATCTCGAGGGGGAACGGGGCCAACGTCCTGACTTTC. Translated, it gives CASSISRGNGANVLTF. The full variable domain, completed using reference TRBV19 and TRBJ2-6, is DGGITQSPKYLFRKEGQNVTLSCEQNLNHDAMYWYRQDPGQGLRLIYYSQIVNDFQKGDIAEGYSVSREKKESFPLTVTSAQKNPTAFYLCASSISRGNGANVLTFGAGSRLTVL.

The chain couples TRBV5-6 to TRBJ1-1, with TRBD1 matching 11 bases. There are 15 residues in the CDR3. Germline assignment: CDR1 SGHDT and CDR2 YYEEEE. Trimming at V came to 3 bases and at J to 4 bases, leaving 5 bases not matched to a gene. Here the CDR3 reads CASSSRDRGSTEAFF. The CDR3 coding sequence is TGTGCCAGCAGCTCCCGGGACAGGGGGAGCACTGAAGCTTTCTTT.

This clonotype counts as medium-sized. This chain joins TRBV27 and TRBJ2-2, with TRBD1 matching over 8 bases. This CDR3 spans 14 amino acids. J lost 4 bases, V lost 7 bases, and 5 bases had no gene match. Germline-derived CDR1 and CDR2 are MNHEY and SMNVEV (reference sequence). Written as DNA, the CDR3 is TGTGCCAGCAAGCAGACAGGGGTCACCGGGGAGCTGTTTTTT. The encoded protein is CASKQTGVTGELFF.

V and J are TRBV29-1 and TRBJ1-1; 9 bases align to TRBD1. J gave up 0 bases and V 6 bases, and 8 bases lay outside the gene matches. The CDR3 length is 15 residues. Germline lookup yields CDR1 SQVTM and CDR2 ANQGSEA. CDR3 loop: CSVRTGVILNTEAFF. In nucleotides, the CDR3 is TGCAGCGTACGGACAGGGGTTATTTTGAACACTGAAGCTTTCTTT.

This clonotype was seen only once. A single base separates this from a much larger clone, so it may be a read error. Because the CDR3 is missing its conserved closing phenylalanine or tryptophan, this is likely a read error. V is TRBV10-3 and J is TRBJ2-7, with D unresolved. V was pared by 11 bases and J by 0 bases, with 14 bases between. This CDR3 region has 13 residues. Germline V CDR1 and CDR2: ENHRY, SYGVKD. The CDR3 bases are TGTGCCTCGTACCCCGGTGGCTCCTACGAGCAGTACTAC. Protein product: CASYPGGSYEQYY.

This clonotype was picked up a small number of times. The chain is built from TRBV20-1 and TRBJ1-6, with D possibly TRBD1 on 5 matching bases. CDR1 and CDR2 from the germline V gene are DFQATT and SNEGSKA (reference sequence). The CDR3 has 14 residues. Trimming stripped 5 bases from V and 7 bases from J, with 15 bases between. CDR3 sequence (DNA): TGCAGTGCTGGGGAGCAGGGAAGGAATTCACCCCTCCACTTT. Protein sequence: CSAGEQGRNSPLHF.

Sample share makes this clonotype medium-sized (0.01 to 0.1%). V is TRBV19 and J is TRBJ2-7; D is perhaps TRBD1 or TRBD2 (5 bases each). V was trimmed by 8 bases and J by 0 bases, leaving 20 bases between them. The CDR3 runs to 16 residues. Germline CDR1 LNHDA, CDR2 SQIVND (reference sequence). The CDR3 nucleotides read TGTGCCAGTGCCCCTGGGGGAGCGAGTAGCTCCTACGAGCAGTACTTC. Translated: CASAPGGASSSYEQYF.

This clonotype is categorized as large. This chain uses TRBV29-1 with TRBJ2-3; possibly TRBD1 or TRBD2 for D (6 bases each). V was clipped by 8 bases and J by 1 base, with 16 bases between them. Germline lookup yields CDR1 SQVTM and CDR2 ANQGSEA. CDR3 size: 14 residues. The DNA for the CDR3 is TGCAGCACCAGGGGCGGGATAGGCACAGATACGCAGTATTTT. Translated, it gives CSTRGGIGTDTQYF.

As for this clonotype: This may stem from a read error, because a much larger clone lies one nucleotide away. The gene calls are TRBV13 and TRBJ1-2; TRBD1 is a possible D gene (6 bases). The CDR3 spans 13 residues. Germline CDR1 and CDR2: PRHDT and FYEKMQ (reference sequence). The CDR3 is CASSVGQQYGYTF. The CDR3 DNA reads as TGTGCCAGCAGCGTAGGACAGCAATATGGCTACACCTTC. Drawing the rest from reference TRBV13 and TRBJ1-2, the complete variable domain is AAGVIQSPRHLIKEKRETATLKCYPIPRHDTVYWYQQGPGQDPQFLISFYEKMQSDKGSIPDRFSAQQFSDYHSELNMSSLELGDSALYFCASSVGQQYGYTFGSGTRLTVV.

In its sample, this clonotype was seen a few times. The rearrangement links TRBV11-2 to TRBJ1-6, with a weak D call TRBD1 (5 bases). In germline, CDR1 is SGHAT, CDR2 FQNNGV. Trimming removed 2 bases at V and 7 bases at J, with 9 bases between. CDR3 length equals 14 residues. The CDR3 spells CASSLMGGNSPLHF. The CDR3 DNA sequence: TGTGCCAGCAGCTTAATGGGGGGGAATTCACCCCTCCACTTT. The full variable domain, with the rest looked up from reference TRBV11-2 and TRBJ1-6, is EAGVAQSPRYKIIEKRQSVAFWCNPISGHATLYWYQQILGQGPKLLIQFQNNGVVDDSQLPKDRFSAERLKGVDSTLKIQPAKLEDSAVYLCASSLMGGNSPLHFGNGTRLTVT.

The chain joins TRBV12-3 or TRBV12-4 to TRBJ2-5, with D tentatively TRBD1 or TRBD2 (5 bases each). V was cut by 2 bases and J by 10 bases, with 20 bases left in between. This CDR3 spans 15 amino acids. The CDR3 protein is CASSLMATVGELQYF. DNA of the CDR3: TGTGCCAGCAGTTTAATGGCAACGGTGGGGGAACTCCAGTACTTC.

This clonotype showed up just a few times. The chain is built from TRBV7-9 and TRBJ2-1; D not certain. Trimming stripped 1 base from V and 4 bases from J, with 8 bases between. This CDR3 region has 14 residues. Germline-derived CDR1 and CDR2 are SEHNR and FQNEAQ (reference sequence). Written as DNA, the CDR3 is TGTGCCAGCAGCTTAGGGGTGGGATACAATGAGCAGTTCTTC. Amino acids: CASSLGVGYNEQFF.

In its sample, this clonotype ranks as large. The rearrangement links TRBV29-1 to TRBJ2-1; 10 bases are shared with TRBD2. The CDR3 is 14 amino acids. CDR1 SQVTM and CDR2 ANQGSEA come from the germline V gene. Germline trimming cut 3 bases from V and 14 bases from J; bases unmatched to any gene: 13. In nucleotides, the CDR3 is TGCAGCGTTGAGTCCCAGCGGGAGGGCCAATCGAAGTTCTTC. As protein: CSVESQREGQSKFF.

The chain has TRBV20-1 and TRBJ2-3; D is ambiguous. Germline assignment: CDR1 DFQATT and CDR2 SNEGSKA (reference sequence). Trimming shortened V by 5 bases and J by 5 bases, and 17 bases separated the two germline ends. The CDR3 loop spans 14 amino acids. The CDR3: CSARTGPIRDTQYF. Written as DNA, the CDR3 is TGCAGTGCTCGGACCGGGCCGATTCGAGATACGCAGTATTTT.

This clonotype turned up a few times. The V gene is TRBV6-5, the J gene TRBJ1-6, with TRBD1 matching over 8 bases. With V trimmed by 2 bases and J by 9 bases, 6 bases remained unmatched. Germline V lookup: CDR1 MNHEY, CDR2 SVGAGI. This CDR3 has 15 amino acids. The CDR3, as DNA: TGTGCCAGCAGTTACCTTCGGACAGGGTTTTCACCCCTCCACTTT. This translates into CASSYLRTGFSPLHF.

This clonotype counts as medium-sized (0.01 to 0.1%). The chain combines TRBV6-5 with TRBJ1-6, with unresolved D. The CDR3 contains 16 residues. Germline CDR1 MNHEY, CDR2 SVGAGI. V dropped 0 bases and J dropped 7 bases, with 13 bases sitting between them. Written as DNA, the CDR3 is TGTGCCAGCAGTTACTCCGGGAGGCCGGGGAATTCACCCCTCCACTTT. As protein: CASSYSGRPGNSPLHF.

By sample fraction, this clonotype is medium-sized. The chain couples TRBV19 to TRBJ2-1, with TRBD2 matching over 8 bases. The trim removed 4 bases at V and 1 base at J, leaving 3 bases unmatched. The germline V gene encodes CDR1 LNHDA and CDR2 SQIVND (reference sequence). The CDR3 has 15 amino acids. Here the CDR3 reads CASSTERGSYNEQFF. CDR3 DNA sequence: TGTGCCAGTAGTACCGAGCGGGGGTCCTACAATGAGCAGTTCTTC.

This clonotype is medium-sized by share. This chain links TRBV19 with TRBJ2-7, with 9 bases lining up with TRBD1. The CDR3 contains 15 residues. The germline gives CDR1 LNHDA, CDR2 SQIVND (reference sequence). The junction had 5 bases not matched to a gene; V was cut back by 5 bases and J by 0 bases. The CDR3 sequence is CASSPGTGFSYEQYF. As DNA, the CDR3 is TGTGCCAGTAGTCCCGGGACAGGGTTCTCCTACGAGCAGTACTTC.

The V call is TRBV12-3 or TRBV12-4, the J call TRBJ2-5; TRBD2 might be the D (5 bases). V was clipped by 1 base and J by 3 bases, with 12 bases between them. The CDR3 extends over 15 amino acids. This CDR3 is CASSLGPGLEETQYF. CDR3 bases: TGTGCCAGCAGTTTAGGACCGGGATTAGAAGAGACCCAGTACTTC.